A single T cell receptor beta chain is shown here with its context. It lacks a known antigen. No much larger clone is present one base from it, and per-base qualities are unavailable. The junction shows trimming of 4 bases on V and 5 bases on J, plus 15 bases between the germline ends. The CDR3, from cysteine to phenylalanine, totals 14 residues. Solely the CDR3 DNA is kept, with 42 bases framed from the first base. Per the germline V gene, SGHRS is the CDR1 and YFSETQ is the CDR2. Whole blood was collected in K2EDTA tubes by collaborating institutions according to the institutions' own protocols. For TCRbeta analysis, collaborators shipped samples in one of three forms: frozen whole blood, isolated PBMCs, or DNA extracted from either of those sample types. The data originate from a study of blood T cell repertoires in COVID-19 (dated by TCRdb to 2018 to 2021). Regarding the research as a whole: The collaborator samples originated in the United States, Italy and Spain and spanned the acute and convalescent phases of COVID-19. The samples were drawn from the first 160 participants of the ongoing ImmuneRACE study and from roughly 1,300 subjects provided by 6 global collaborators. The repertoires were released in a freely available public database intended as a resource for research on the immune response to SARS-CoV-2. HLA class I and class II types, where available, came from metadata supplied by the sample provider rather than from assay-based typing. Nearly every sample came with metadata listing a de-identified subject ID, COVID-19 status, age in years and sex. The material from the prospective study consisted of cDNA or gDNA derived from T cells, B-cell-depleted T cells, or PBMCs. The dataset comprised deeply sampled blood TCRbeta repertoires from subjects exposed to, actively infected with, or recovered from COVID-19.

TCRbeta CDR3 regions were amplified from genomic DNA by means of the immunoSEQ Assay, a bias-controlled multiplex PCR. The authors' pipeline ran thus. The number of nucleated cells in each sample was estimated by amplification of reference gene primers within the assay. To quantify the absolute abundance of each unique TCRbeta CDR3 rearrangement, sequence reads were collapsed and filtered. For each sample, productive Simpson clonality was calculated by taking the square root of Simpson's diversity index across productive rearrangements. TCRdb stores this immuneACCESS table with in-frame sequences only. Part of the clones is absent; in the studies checked, under half of the shortfall reflects unresolved V genes, and no reason is known for the rest. The V and J calls and clone size were taken over from that table, and D and trimming were inferred from the DNA. The sample records more than 90,000 clones, approximately 80% of which are singletons. The ten largest clones take up 6.2% of the sample.

Overall study outcomes, separate from this receptor: How much clinical and demographic metadata was included differed by source and by participant, and the metadata was provided uncurated.

This clonotype was obtained from a man between 70 and 80 years old with acute or convalescent COVID-19. The V gene is TRBV5-1 and the J gene is TRBJ2-5; the D gene is perhaps TRBD2, on 5 matching bases. Sequences were obtained from peripheral blood. The DNA sequence is TGCGCCAGCAGCCTCAGCCGGGGAACGGAGACCCAGTACTTC. Its amino acids are CASSLSRGTETQYF.